This T cell receptor beta chain was retrieved from a study of blood T cell repertoires in COVID-19. Background on the study: Whether acute or convalescent, the COVID-19 samples came from the United States, Italy and Spain.

V gave up 8 bases and J gave up 0 bases, with 12 bases separating them. The V gene's germline CDR1 is SEHNR and CDR2 FQNEAQ (reference sequence). The CDR3 totals 14 residues. The protocol was immunoSEQ multiplex PCR, while the TCRdb copy is restricted to in-frame clones and leaves out a portion. The data contain roughly 290,000 clones, around 87% of them singletons. This clone has a handful of counts. This rearrangement joins TRBV7-9 to TRBJ2-3; no reliable D call. The sequenced sample was peripheral blood. The TCR was taken from a woman aged 50 to 60 who had recovered from COVID-19. CDR3: CASGWAVSTDTQYF. CDR3 sequence (DNA): TGTGCCAGCGGTTGGGCAGTAAGCACAGATACGCAGTATTTT. Together with reference TRBV7-9 and TRBJ2-3, the CDR3 gives the full variable domain: DTGVSQNPRHKITKRGQNVTFRCDPISEHNRLYWYRQTLGQGPEFLTYFQNEAQLEKSRLLSDRFSAERPKGSFSTLEIQRTEQGDSAMYLCASGWAVSTDTQYFGPGTRLTVL.